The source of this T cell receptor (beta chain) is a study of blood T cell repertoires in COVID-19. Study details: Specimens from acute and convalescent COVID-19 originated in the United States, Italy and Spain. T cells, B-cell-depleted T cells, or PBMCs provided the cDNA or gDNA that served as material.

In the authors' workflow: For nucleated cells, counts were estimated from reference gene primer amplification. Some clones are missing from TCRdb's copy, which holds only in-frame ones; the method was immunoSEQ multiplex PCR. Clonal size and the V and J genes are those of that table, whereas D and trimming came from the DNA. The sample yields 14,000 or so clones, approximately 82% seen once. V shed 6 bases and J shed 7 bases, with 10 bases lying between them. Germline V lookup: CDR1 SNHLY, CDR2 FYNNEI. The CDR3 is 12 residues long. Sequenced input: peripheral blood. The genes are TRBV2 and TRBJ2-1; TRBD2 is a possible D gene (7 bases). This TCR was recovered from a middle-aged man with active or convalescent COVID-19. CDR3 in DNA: TGTGCCAGCAGAGGGGGGGGAAATGAGCAGTTCTTC. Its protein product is CASRGGGNEQFF. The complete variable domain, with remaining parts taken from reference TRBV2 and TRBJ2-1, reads EPEVTQTPSHQVTQMGQEVILRCVPISNHLYFYWYRQILGQKVEFLVSFYNNEISEKSEIFDDQFSVERPDGSNFTLKIRSTKLEDSAMYFCASRGGGNEQFFGPGTRLTVL.